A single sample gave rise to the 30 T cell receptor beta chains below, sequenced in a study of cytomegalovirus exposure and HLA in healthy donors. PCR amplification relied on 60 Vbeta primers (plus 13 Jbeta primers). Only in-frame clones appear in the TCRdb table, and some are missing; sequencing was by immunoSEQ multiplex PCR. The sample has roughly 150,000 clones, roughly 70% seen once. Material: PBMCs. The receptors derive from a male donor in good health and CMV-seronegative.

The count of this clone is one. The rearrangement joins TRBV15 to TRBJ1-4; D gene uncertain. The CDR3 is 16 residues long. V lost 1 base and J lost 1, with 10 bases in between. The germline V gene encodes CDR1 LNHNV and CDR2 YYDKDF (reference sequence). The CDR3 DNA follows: TGTGCCACCAGCAGAGCACTAGTGATAACTAATGAAAAACTGTTTTTT. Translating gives CATSRALVITNEKLFF.

In DNA form, the CDR3 reads TGTGCCAGCATGAGGGGCGGGAGCGCAGATACGCAGTATTTT. Residues: CASMRGGSADTQYF. The rearrangement links TRBV2 to TRBJ2-3, with 7 bases aligning to TRBD2. The CDR3 is 14 amino acids. Trimming at V came to 7 bases and at J to 4 bases, leaving 8 bases not matched to a gene. CDR1 is SNHLY, CDR2 FYNNEI, per germline.

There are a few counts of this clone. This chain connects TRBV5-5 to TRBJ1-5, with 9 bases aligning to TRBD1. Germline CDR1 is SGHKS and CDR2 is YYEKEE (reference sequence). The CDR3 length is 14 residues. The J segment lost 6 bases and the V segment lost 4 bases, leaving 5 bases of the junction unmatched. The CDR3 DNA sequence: TGTGCCAGCAGCCCGGGGGACAGGGCTCAGCCCCAGCATTTT. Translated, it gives CASSPGDRAQPQHF.

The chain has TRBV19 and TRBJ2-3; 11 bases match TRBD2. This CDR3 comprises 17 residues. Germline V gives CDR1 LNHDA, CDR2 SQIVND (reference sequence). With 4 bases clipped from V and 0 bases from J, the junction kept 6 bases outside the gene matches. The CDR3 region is CASSTPVAGGSTDTQYF. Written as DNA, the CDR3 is TGTGCCAGTAGTACCCCGGTAGCGGGGGGGAGCACAGATACGCAGTATTTT. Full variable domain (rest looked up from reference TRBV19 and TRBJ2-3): DGGITQSPKYLFRKEGQNVTLSCEQNLNHDAMYWYRQDPGQGLRLIYYSQIVNDFQKGDIAEGYSVSREKKESFPLTVTSAQKNPTAFYLCASSTPVAGGSTDTQYFGPGTRLTVL.

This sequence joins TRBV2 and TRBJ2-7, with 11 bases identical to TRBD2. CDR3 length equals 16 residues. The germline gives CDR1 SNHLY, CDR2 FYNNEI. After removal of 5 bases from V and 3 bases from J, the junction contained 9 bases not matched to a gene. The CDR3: CASSPILAGVNYEQYF. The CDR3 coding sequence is TGTGCCAGCAGTCCTATACTAGCGGGGGTAAACTACGAGCAGTACTTC.

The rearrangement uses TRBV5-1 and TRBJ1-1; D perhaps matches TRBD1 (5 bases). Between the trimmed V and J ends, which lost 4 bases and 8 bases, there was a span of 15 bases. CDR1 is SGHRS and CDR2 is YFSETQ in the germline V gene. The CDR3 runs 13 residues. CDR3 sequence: CASSGRGVSEAFF. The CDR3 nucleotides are TGCGCCAGCAGCGGTCGGGGGGTATCAGAAGCTTTCTTT.

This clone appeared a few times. The CDR3 loop reads CASRTPGTGVNGYTF. As DNA, the CDR3 is TGTGCCAGCAGAACTCCCGGGACAGGGGTCAATGGCTACACCTTC. This chain connects TRBV6-5 to TRBJ1-2; 10 bases align to TRBD1. Germline V gene data show CDR1 as MNHEY and CDR2 as SVGAGI. The CDR3 is 15 amino acids. V dropped 6 bases and J dropped 6; count of bases not matched to a gene: 10.

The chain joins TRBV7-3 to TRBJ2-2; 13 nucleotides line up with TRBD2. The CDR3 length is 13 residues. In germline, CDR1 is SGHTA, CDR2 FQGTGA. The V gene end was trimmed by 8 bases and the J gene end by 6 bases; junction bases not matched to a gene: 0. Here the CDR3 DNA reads TGTGCCAGCGGACTAGCGGGAGCCGGGGAGCTGTTTTTT. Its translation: CASGLAGAGELFF.

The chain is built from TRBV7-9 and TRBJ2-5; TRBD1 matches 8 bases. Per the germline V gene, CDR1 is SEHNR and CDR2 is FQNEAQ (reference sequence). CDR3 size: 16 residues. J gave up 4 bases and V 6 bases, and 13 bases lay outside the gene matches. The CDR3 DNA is TGTGCCAGCAGTTCATATGACAGGGGTCTTGCAGAGACCCAGTACTTC. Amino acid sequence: CASSSYDRGLAETQYF.

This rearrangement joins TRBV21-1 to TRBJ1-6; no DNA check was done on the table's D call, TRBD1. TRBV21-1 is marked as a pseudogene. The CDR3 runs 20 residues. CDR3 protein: CASFSFETGVNRRANSPLHF. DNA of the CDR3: TGTGCCAGCTTTTCCTTTGAGACAGGGGTAAATCGTCGGGCAAATTCACCCCTCCACTTT.

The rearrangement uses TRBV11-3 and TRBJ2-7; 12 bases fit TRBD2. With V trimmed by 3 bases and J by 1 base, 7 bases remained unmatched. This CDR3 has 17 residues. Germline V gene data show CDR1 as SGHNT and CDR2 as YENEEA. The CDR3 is CASSLRLAGAKSYEQYF. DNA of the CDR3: TGTGCCAGCAGCTTGAGACTAGCGGGAGCCAAATCCTACGAGCAGTACTTC.

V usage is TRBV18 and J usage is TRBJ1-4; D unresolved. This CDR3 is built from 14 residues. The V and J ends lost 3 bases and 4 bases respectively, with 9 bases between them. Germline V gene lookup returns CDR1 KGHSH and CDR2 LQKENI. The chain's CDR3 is CASSPAGGNEKLFF. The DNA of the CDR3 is TGTGCCAGCTCACCGGCAGGTGGTAATGAAAAACTGTTTTTT.

The CDR3: CAYKRTSLSPGELFF. The CDR3 DNA reads TGTGCCTACAAAAGGACTAGCTTATCACCGGGGGAGCTGTTTTTT. V gene TRBV30 combines with J gene TRBJ2-2, with TRBD2 matching over 8 bases. Germline-derived CDR1 and CDR2 are GTSNPN and SVGIG (reference sequence). The CDR3 contains 15 residues. After removal of 7 bases from V and 8 bases from J, the junction contained 15 bases not matched to a gene.

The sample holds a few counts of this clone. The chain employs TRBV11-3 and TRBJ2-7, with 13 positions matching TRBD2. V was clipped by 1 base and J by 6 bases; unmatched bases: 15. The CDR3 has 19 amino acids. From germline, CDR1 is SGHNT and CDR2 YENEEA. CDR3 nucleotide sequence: TGTGCCAGCAGCTTAGTAGGACTAGCGGGGGCCCATAAGCAAGGCGAGCAGTACTTC. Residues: CASSLVGLAGAHKQGEQYF.

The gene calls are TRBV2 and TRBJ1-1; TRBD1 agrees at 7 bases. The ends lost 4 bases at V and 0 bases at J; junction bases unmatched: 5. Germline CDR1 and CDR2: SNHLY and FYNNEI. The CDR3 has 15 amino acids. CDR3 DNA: TGTGCCAGCAGTGGGGGACAGCAAGTGAACACTGAAGCTTTCTTT. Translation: CASSGGQQVNTEAFF.

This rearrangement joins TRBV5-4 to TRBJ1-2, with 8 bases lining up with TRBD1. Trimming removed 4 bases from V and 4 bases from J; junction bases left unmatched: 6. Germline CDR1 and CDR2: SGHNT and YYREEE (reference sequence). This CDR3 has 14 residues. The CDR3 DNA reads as TGTGCCAGCAGCCCGACAGGGGCGCCCTATGGCTACACCTTC. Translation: CASSPTGAPYGYTF.

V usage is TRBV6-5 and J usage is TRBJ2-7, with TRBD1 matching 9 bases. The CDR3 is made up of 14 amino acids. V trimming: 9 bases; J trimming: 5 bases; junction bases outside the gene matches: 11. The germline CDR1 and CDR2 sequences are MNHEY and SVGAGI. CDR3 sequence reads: CASRQQGASHEQYF. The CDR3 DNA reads TGTGCCAGTCGCCAACAGGGGGCTTCCCACGAGCAGTACTTC.

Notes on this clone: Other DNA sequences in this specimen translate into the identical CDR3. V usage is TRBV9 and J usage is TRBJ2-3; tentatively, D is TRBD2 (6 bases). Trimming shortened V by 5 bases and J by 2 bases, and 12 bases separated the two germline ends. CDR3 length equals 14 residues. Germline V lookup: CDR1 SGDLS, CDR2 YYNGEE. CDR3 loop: CASRPTGDTDTQYF. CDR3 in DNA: TGTGCCAGCAGACCGACGGGGGACACAGATACGCAGTATTTT. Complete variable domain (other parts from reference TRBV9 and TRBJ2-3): DSGVTQTPKHLITATGQRVTLRCSPRSGDLSVYWYQQSLDQGLQFLIQYYNGEERAKGNILERFSAQQFPDLHSELNLSSLELGDSALYFCASRPTGDTDTQYFGPGTRLTVL.

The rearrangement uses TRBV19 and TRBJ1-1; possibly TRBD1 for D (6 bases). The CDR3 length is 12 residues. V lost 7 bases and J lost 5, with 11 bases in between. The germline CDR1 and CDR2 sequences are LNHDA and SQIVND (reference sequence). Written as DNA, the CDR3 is TGTGCCAGTAAGGGGGGGGAGACTGAAGCTTTCTTT. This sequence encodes CASKGGETEAFF.

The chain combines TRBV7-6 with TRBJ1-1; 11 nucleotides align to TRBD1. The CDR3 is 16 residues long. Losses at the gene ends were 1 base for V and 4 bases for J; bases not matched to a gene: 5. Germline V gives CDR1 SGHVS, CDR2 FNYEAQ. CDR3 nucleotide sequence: TGTGCCAGCAGCTTAGAGGACAGGGGGCAAATCACTGAAGCTTTCTTT. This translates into CASSLEDRGQITEAFF. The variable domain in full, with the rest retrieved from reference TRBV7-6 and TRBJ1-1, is GAGVSQSPRYKVTKRGQDVALRCDPISGHVSLYWYRQALGQGPEFLTYFNYEAQQDKSGLPNDRFSAERPEGSISTLTIQRTEQRDSAMYRCASSLEDRGQITEAFFGQGTRLTVV.

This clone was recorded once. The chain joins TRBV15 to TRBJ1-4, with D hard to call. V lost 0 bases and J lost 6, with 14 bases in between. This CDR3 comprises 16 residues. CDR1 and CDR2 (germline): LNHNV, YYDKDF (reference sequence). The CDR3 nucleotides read TGTGCCACCAGCAGAGATGGCGGGGTCCTGGATGAAAAACTGTTTTTT. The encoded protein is CATSRDGGVLDEKLFF.

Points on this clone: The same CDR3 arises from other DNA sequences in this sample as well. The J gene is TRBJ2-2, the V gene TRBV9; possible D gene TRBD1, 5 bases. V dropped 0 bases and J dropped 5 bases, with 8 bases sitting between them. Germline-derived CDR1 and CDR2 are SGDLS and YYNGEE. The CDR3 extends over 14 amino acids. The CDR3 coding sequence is TGTGCCAGCAGCGTAGTAGGGGATACCGGGGAGCTGTTTTTT. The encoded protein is CASSVVGDTGELFF.

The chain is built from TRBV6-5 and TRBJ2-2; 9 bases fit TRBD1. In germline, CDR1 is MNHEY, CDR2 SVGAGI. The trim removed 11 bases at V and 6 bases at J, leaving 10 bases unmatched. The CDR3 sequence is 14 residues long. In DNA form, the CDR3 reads TGTGCCTCGGCCGGGACAGGGACCCCCGGGGAGCTGTTTTTT. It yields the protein CASAGTGTPGELFF.

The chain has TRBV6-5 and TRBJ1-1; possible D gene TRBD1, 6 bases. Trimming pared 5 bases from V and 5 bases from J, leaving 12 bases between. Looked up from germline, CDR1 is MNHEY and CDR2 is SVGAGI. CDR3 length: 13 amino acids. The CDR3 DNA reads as TGTGCCAGCAGTCACAGGGAGGGGACTGAAGCTTTCTTT. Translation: CASSHREGTEAFF.

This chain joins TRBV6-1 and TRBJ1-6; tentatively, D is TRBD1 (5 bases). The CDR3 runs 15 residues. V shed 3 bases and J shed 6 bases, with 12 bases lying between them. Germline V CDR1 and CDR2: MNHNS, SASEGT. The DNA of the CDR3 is TGTGCCAGCAGTGATCGGCAGGGCGGTAATTCACCCCTCCACTTT. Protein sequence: CASSDRQGGNSPLHF.

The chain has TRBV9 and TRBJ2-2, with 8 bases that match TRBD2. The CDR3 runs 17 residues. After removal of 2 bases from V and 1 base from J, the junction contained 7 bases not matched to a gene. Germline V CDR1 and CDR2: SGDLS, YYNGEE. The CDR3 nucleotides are TGTGCCAGCAGCGTCGGGTGGCTAGCGGGGAACACCGGGGAGCTGTTTTTT. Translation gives CASSVGWLAGNTGELFF.

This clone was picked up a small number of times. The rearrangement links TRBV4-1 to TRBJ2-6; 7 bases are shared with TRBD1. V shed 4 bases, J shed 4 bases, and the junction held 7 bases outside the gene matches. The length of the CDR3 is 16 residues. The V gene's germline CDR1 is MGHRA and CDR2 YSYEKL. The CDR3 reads CASSREGAPGANVLTF. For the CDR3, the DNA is TGCGCCAGCAGCCGAGAGGGGGCTCCCGGGGCCAACGTCCTGACTTTC.

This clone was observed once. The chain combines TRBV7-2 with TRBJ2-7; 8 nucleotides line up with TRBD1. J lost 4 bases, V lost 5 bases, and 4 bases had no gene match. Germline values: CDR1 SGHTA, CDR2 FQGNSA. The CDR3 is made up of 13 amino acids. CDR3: CASSTGTGYEQYF. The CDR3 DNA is TGTGCCAGCAGCACCGGGACAGGATACGAGCAGTACTTC.

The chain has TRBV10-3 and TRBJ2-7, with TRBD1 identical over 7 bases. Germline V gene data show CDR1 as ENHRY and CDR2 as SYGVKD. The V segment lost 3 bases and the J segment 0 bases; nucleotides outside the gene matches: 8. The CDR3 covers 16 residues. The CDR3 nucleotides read TGTGCCATCAGTGACTTCCTACAGGGGAGCTCCTACGAGCAGTACTTC. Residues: CAISDFLQGSSYEQYF.

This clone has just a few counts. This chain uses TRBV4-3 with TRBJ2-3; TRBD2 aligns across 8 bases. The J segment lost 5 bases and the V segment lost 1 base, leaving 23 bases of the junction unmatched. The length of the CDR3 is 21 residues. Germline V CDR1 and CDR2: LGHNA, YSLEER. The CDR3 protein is CASSQVLIRTFAGGSEDTQYF. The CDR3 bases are TGCGCCAGCAGCCAAGTCCTCATAAGGACCTTCGCGGGGGGTTCAGAAGATACGCAGTATTTT.